The sequence of this T cell receptor beta chain was determined in a study of CD8+CD57+ T cells in acquired aplastic anemia. CDR1 is SQVTM and CDR2 is ANQGSEA in the germline V gene. The CDR3 spans 13 residues. The V segment lost 4 bases and the J segment 7 bases; nucleotides outside the gene matches: 4. Genomic DNA was employed as the template in profiling TCR beta VDJ and CDR3. TCRdb re-analysed the reads in MiXCR, keeping a single row per CDR3 protein. The sample shows roughly 290,000 distinct CDR3 sequences, approximately 58% of them seen only once. Patients sequenced had flow cytometry evidence of CD8+CD57+ cell expansion.

The TCR comes from a human donor with aplastic anemia. The sample comprised sorted CD4+, CD8+, or CD8+CD57+ T cells (not recorded which) from PBMCs. V usage is TRBV29-1 and J usage is TRBJ1-1, with 12 positions matching TRBD1. The DNA for the CDR3 is TGCAGCGTTGCGGGACAGGGGGCAGGTGAAGCTTTCTTT. It yields the protein CSVAGQGAGEAFF.